These 20 T cell receptor beta chains originate from one sample sequenced in a study of blood T cell repertoires in COVID-19. Generated by immunoSEQ multiplex PCR, the TCRdb table keeps only in-frame clones and is missing some. The table records roughly 90,000 clones, 80% of them present only once. The sequencing sample was made of peripheral blood. The receptor source for this set is a human donor in a cohort sampled during active COVID-19.

The V and J genes are TRBV4-1 and TRBJ2-1; 12 nucleotides match TRBD2. The CDR3 has 17 amino acids. Per germline, CDR1 MGHRA and CDR2 YSYEKL. The V gene end was trimmed by 1 base and the J gene end by 14 bases; junction bases not matched to a gene: 15. The CDR3 sequence is CASSQGPSGRALGGKFF. CDR3 coding DNA: TGCGCCAGCAGCCAAGGTCCTAGCGGGAGGGCCCTAGGTGGGAAGTTCTTC.

The V gene is TRBV2, the J gene TRBJ2-2; possibly TRBD2 for D (6 bases). The V and J ends lost 8 bases and 0 bases respectively, with 13 bases between them. Germline values: CDR1 SNHLY, CDR2 FYNNEI. The CDR3 is made up of 15 amino acids. The DNA for the CDR3 is TGTGCCAGCCGATACAGCGGGTCGAACACCGGGGAGCTGTTTTTT. Translation: CASRYSGSNTGELFF. The full variable domain, in which reference TRBV2 and TRBJ2-2 provide the parts outside the CDR3, is EPEVTQTPSHQVTQMGQEVILRCVPISNHLYFYWYRQILGQKVEFLVSFYNNEISEKSEIFDDQFSVERPDGSNFTLKIRSTKLEDSAMYFCASRYSGSNTGELFFGEGSRLTVL.

This rearrangement joins TRBV5-4 to TRBJ1-2; tentatively, D is TRBD1 (5 bases). V was pared by 4 bases and J by 0 bases, with 13 bases between. Germline V gives CDR1 SGHNT, CDR2 YYREEE (reference sequence). The CDR3 consists of 15 residues. This chain's CDR3 is CASSLRKTANYGYTF. The CDR3, as DNA: TGTGCCAGCAGCCTCCGAAAGACAGCTAACTATGGCTACACCTTC. Based on the CDR3 plus reference TRBV5-4 and TRBJ1-2, the full variable domain is ETGVTQSPTHLIKTRGQQVTLRCSSQSGHNTVSWYQQALGQGPQFIFQYYREEENGRGNFPPRFSGLQFPNYSSELNVNALELDDSALYLCASSLRKTANYGYTFGSGTRLTVV.

The V call is TRBV18, the J call TRBJ2-5, with 8 bases identical to TRBD1. The CDR3 totals 15 residues. CDR1 and CDR2 from the germline V gene are KGHSH and LQKENI. V lost 2 bases and J lost 2; bases outside the gene matches: 4. Written as DNA, the CDR3 is TGTGCCAGCTCACCAACCCGACAGGGGCAAGAGACCCAGTACTTC. Translated: CASSPTRQGQETQYF. Variable domain in full (rest from reference TRBV18 and TRBJ2-5): NAGVMQNPRHLVRRRGQEARLRCSPMKGHSHVYWYRQLPEEGLKFMVYLQKENIIDESGMPKERFSAEFPKEGPSILRIQQVVRGDSAAYFCASSPTRQGQETQYFGPGTRLLVL.

This clone was recorded at least ten times. In the same sample, other DNA sequences code for this CDR3. The CDR3 reads CASSRGRGYTF. The DNA of the CDR3 is TGTGCCAGCAGCCGAGGGCGCGGCTACACCTTC. The chain joins TRBV28 to TRBJ1-2; D gene unclear. This CDR3 has 11 residues. Deletions cut 6 bases from V and 8 bases from J, with 10 bases between. Germline V CDR1 and CDR2: MDHEN, SYDVKM.

The chain links TRBV27 to TRBJ2-7, with TRBD1 identical over 7 bases. The germline CDR1 and CDR2 sequences are MNHEY and SMNVEV (reference sequence). The CDR3 contains 15 residues. The V and J ends lost 6 bases and 2 bases, in that order; junction bases with no gene match: 10. CDR3 loop: CASRRQRQGTYEQYF. As DNA, the CDR3 is TGTGCCAGCAGACGCCAACGACAGGGTACCTACGAGCAGTACTTC.

The V call is TRBV19, the J call TRBJ2-1; possible D gene TRBD2, 5 bases. Trimming shortened V by 3 bases and J by 5 bases, and 11 bases separated the two germline ends. The CDR3 spans 14 residues. The germline CDR1 and CDR2 sequences are LNHDA and SQIVND (reference sequence). CDR3 coding DNA: TGTGCCAGTAGTATGGCAAGGACTCACAATGAGCAGTTCTTC. Its protein product is CASSMARTHNEQFF. The full variable domain, rest sourced from reference TRBV19 and TRBJ2-1, is DGGITQSPKYLFRKEGQNVTLSCEQNLNHDAMYWYRQDPGQGLRLIYYSQIVNDFQKGDIAEGYSVSREKKESFPLTVTSAQKNPTAFYLCASSMARTHNEQFFGPGTRLTVL.

V usage is TRBV19 and J usage is TRBJ2-4; tentative D call: TRBD2 (6 bases). CDR3 size: 15 residues. Trimming left V 5 bases short and J 0 bases short, with 11 bases between. CDR1 is LNHDA, CDR2 SQIVND, per germline (reference sequence). In DNA, the CDR3 is TGTGCCAGTAGTTATAGCGGATCAGCCAAAAACATTCAGTACTTC. As protein: CASSYSGSAKNIQYF.

J is TRBJ2-7 and V is TRBV28, with D possibly being TRBD1 (5 bases). Germline assignment: CDR1 MDHEN and CDR2 SYDVKM. Trimming stripped 1 base from V and 6 bases from J, with 7 bases between. The CDR3 is made up of 12 amino acids. The CDR3 region has the DNA TGTGCCAGCAGTTTATTGGGGCTCGAGCAGTACTTC. The encoded protein is CASSLLGLEQYF.

The chain couples TRBV2 to TRBJ1-2; D perhaps matches TRBD1 (5 bases). This CDR3 spans 14 amino acids. V lost 7 bases to trimming and J lost 6 bases, with 18 bases between them. Germline-derived CDR1 and CDR2 are SNHLY and FYNNEI. The CDR3 DNA sequence: TGTGCCAGCATCGCGGACATAGCGGCCAATGGCTACACCTTC. Protein: CASIADIAANGYTF.

The chain carries TRBV18 and TRBJ2-5; D unclear. The CDR3 runs 12 residues. The V gene lost 2 bases and the J gene lost 5 bases, with 6 bases spanning the gap. CDR1 and CDR2 (germline): KGHSH, LQKENI. The CDR3 nucleotides read TGTGCCAGCTCACCAAGCGATGAGACCCAGTACTTC. Translated, it gives CASSPSDETQYF.

The chain employs TRBV7-9 and TRBJ2-1; 11 bases line up with TRBD2. V shed 4 bases and J 7 bases; nucleotides not matched to a gene: 6. This CDR3 comprises 15 residues. Germline V gene sequence: CDR1 SEHNR, CDR2 FQNEAQ (reference sequence). The CDR3 sequence: CASSSLAGGNNEQFF. The CDR3 coding sequence is TGTGCCAGCAGCTCCCTAGCGGGGGGAAATAATGAGCAGTTCTTC.

This chain's CDR3 is CASSLAGTGGFSGNTIYF. CDR3 DNA: TGTGCCAGCAGCTTAGCCGGGACAGGGGGGTTCTCTGGAAACACCATATATTTT. The V call is TRBV7-2, the J call TRBJ1-3, with 11 nucleotides matching TRBD1. V lost 0 bases to trimming and J lost 0 bases; unmatched junction nucleotides: 4. The CDR3 consists of 18 residues. Germline loops: CDR1 SGHTA, CDR2 FQGNSA.

The CDR3 coding sequence is TGCGCCAGCAGCCAAGAGGGACTACGGGGCCGGCCCAATGAGCAGTTCTTC. Residues: CASSQEGLRGRPNEQFF. V usage is TRBV4-1 and J usage is TRBJ2-1, with 7 nucleotides matching TRBD2. V lost 0 bases and J lost 6; bases outside the gene matches: 11. This CDR3 contains 17 residues. Looked up from germline, CDR1 is MGHRA and CDR2 is YSYEKL.

This chain uses TRBV9 with TRBJ1-2, with 7 nucleotides matching TRBD1. Germline lookup yields CDR1 SGDLS and CDR2 YYNGEE. V lost 3 bases to trimming and J lost 9 bases; unmatched junction nucleotides: 11. This CDR3 is 14 amino acids long. CDR3 region: CASSERQGMICYTF. The CDR3 bases are TGTGCCAGCAGCGAGAGACAGGGAATGATTTGCTACACCTTC.

This chain uses TRBV24-1 with TRBJ2-2; 11 nucleotides agree with TRBD1. From germline, CDR1 is KGHDR and CDR2 SFDVKD. CDR3 length equals 17 residues. Germline trimming cut 4 bases from V and 2 bases from J; bases unmatched to any gene: 5. CDR3: CATSDPGTGGNTGELFF. The DNA for the CDR3 is TGTGCCACCAGTGACCCAGGGACAGGGGGAAACACCGGGGAGCTGTTTTTT.

This rearrangement joins TRBV29-1 to TRBJ2-1; possible D gene TRBD2, 6 bases. The CDR3 runs 16 residues. Germline CDR1 and CDR2: SQVTM and ANQGSEA. Trimming removed 6 bases from V and 0 bases from J, with 18 bases in between. CDR3 bases: TGCAGCGTAGGGACGGACTACCTCAGCTCCTACAATGAGCAGTTCTTC. Its translation is CSVGTDYLSSYNEQFF.

A single count supports this clone. This sequence joins TRBV5-1 and TRBJ1-1, with a weak D call TRBD1 (6 bases). This CDR3 region has 14 residues. From germline, CDR1 is SGHRS and CDR2 YFSETQ. The germline V and J ends were trimmed by 5 bases and 5 bases, with 16 bases remaining between them. As DNA, the CDR3 is TGCGCCAGCAGACAGGGACCGATGGGAACTGAAGCTTTCTTT. This codes for CASRQGPMGTEAFF.

CDR3 amino acids: CASSEALGRQETQYF. As DNA, the CDR3 is TGTGCCAGCAGTGAAGCGCTGGGCCGCCAAGAGACCCAGTACTTC. This sequence joins TRBV6-1 and TRBJ2-5; D remains unclear. Germline CDR1 is MNHNS and CDR2 is SASEGT. This CDR3 region has 15 residues. V was pared by 0 bases and J by 1 base, with 9 bases between.

This chain links TRBV5-8 with TRBJ2-7, with 7 bases that match TRBD1. This CDR3 is 12 amino acids long. Trimming took 9 bases from V and 6 from J; bases not matched to a gene: 9. In germline, CDR1 is SGHTS, CDR2 YDEGEE. CDR3 nucleotide sequence: TGTGCCACCCCGGGACAGAGTCTCGAGCAGTACTTC. Protein sequence: CATPGQSLEQYF.